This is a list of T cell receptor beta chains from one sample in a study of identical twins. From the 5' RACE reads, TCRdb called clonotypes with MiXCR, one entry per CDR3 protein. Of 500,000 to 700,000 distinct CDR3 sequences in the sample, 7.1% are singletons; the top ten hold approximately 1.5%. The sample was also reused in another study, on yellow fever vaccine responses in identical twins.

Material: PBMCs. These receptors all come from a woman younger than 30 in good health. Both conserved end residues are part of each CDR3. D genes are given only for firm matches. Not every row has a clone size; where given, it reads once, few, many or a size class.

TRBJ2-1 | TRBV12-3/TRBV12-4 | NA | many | TGTGCCAGCAGGAGCGGGTGGCACTCCTACAATGAGCAGTTCTTC | CASRSGWHSYNEQFF
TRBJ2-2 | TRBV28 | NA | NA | TGTGCCAGCATGGACACCGGGGAGCTGTTTTTT | CASMDTGELFF
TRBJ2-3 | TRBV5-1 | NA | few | TGCGCCAGCTTTCAAGGCGGACAGAGTACAGATACGCAGTATTTT | CASFQGGQSTDTQYF
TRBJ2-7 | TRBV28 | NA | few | TGTGCCAGCAGTCCAGTGGACAGCTACGAGCAGTACTTC | CASSPVDSYEQYF
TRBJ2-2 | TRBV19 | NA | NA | TGTGCCAGTAGTATCCCGGGGAACACCGGGGAGCTGTTTTTT | CASSIPGNTGELFF
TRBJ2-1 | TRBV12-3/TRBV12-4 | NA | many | TGTGCCAGCAGTTTAGGACCGTACTCCTACAATGAGCAGTTCTTC | CASSLGPYSYNEQFF
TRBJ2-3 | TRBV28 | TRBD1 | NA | TGTGCCTCTCAGGCAGGGGGTAGCACAGATACGCAGTATTTT | CASQAGGSTDTQYF
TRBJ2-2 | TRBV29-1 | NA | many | TGCAGCGTTAACAGGGTCACCGGGGAGCTGTTTTTT | CSVNRVTGELFF
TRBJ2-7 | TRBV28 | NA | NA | TGTGCCAGCAGTAAGCGGGAGCAGTACTTC | CASSKREQYF
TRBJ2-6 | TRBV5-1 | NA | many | TGCGCCAGCAGGACGGAAACGGTTGGGGCCAACGTCCTGACTTTC | CASRTETVGANVLTF
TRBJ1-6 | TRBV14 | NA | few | TGTGCCAGCAGCCAAACAAGAGAGATTAATTCACCCCTCCACTTT | CASSQTREINSPLHF
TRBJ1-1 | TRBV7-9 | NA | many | TGTGCCAGCAGTTTACTGAACACTGAAGCTTTCTTT | CASSLLNTEAFF
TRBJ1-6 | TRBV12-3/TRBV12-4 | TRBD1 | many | TGTGCCAGCAGCCTACAGGGGGCCCATAATTCACCCCTCCACTTT | CASSLQGAHNSPLHF
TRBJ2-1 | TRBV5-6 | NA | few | TGTGCCAGCAGCTCTCATGGTGAGCAGTTCTTC | CASSSHGEQFF
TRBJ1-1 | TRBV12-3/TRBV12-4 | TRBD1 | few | TGTGCCAGCAGGTCGACAGGGTGGGCTGAAGCTTTCTTT | CASRSTGWAEAFF
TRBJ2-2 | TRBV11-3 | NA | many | TGTGCCAGCAGCTTAGTGGGCGCCGGGGAGCTGTTTTTT | CASSLVGAGELFF
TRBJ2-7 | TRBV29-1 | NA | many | TGCAGCGTAACTGACAGGGAGGACGAGCAGTACTTC | CSVTDREDEQYF
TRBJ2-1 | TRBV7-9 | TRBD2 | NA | TGTGCCAGCAGCTTAGTAAACCCTAGCGGGGACAATGAGCAGTTCTTC | CASSLVNPSGDNEQFF
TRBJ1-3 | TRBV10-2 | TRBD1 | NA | TGCGCCAGCAGTGAAGGGGGCCAAGGATCGGCCGGAAACACCATATATTTT | CASSEGGQGSAGNTIYF
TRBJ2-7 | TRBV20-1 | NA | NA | TGCAGTCAGACGACAGGAGACTCCTACGAGCAGTACTTC | CSQTTGDSYEQYF
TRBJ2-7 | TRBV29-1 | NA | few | TGCAGCGTTGTATTGGGGGGGCTCGAGCAGTACTTC | CSVVLGGLEQYF
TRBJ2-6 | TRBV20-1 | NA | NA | TGCAGTGCTTGGACACCTGGGGCCAACGTCCTGACTTTC | CSAWTPGANVLTF
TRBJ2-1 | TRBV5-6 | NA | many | TGTGCCAGCAGGAGCCTTGGTGAGCAGTTCTTC | CASRSLGEQFF
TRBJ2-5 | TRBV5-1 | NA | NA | TGCGCCAGCAGCTTGGGAGCCGGAAGAGAGACCCAGTACTTC | CASSLGAGRETQYF
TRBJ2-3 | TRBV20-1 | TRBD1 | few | TGCAGTGCAGCACCAGGACAGGGATCAGATACGCAGTATTTT | CSAAPGQGSDTQYF
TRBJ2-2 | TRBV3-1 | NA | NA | TGTGCCAGCAGCCAGACCCGCACCGGCGAGCTGTTTTTT | CASSQTRTGELFF
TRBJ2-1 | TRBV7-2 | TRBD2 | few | TGTGCCAGCAGCTTAGTGGCTAGCGGACTCAATGAGCAGTTCTTC | CASSLVASGLNEQFF
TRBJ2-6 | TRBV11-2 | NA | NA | TGTGCCAGCAGCTTAGTTTGGGGCTCTGGGGCCAACGTCCTGACTTTC | CASSLVWGSGANVLTF
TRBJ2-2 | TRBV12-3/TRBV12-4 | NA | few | TGTGCCAGCAGTTCGTTCCGGGAGCTGTTTTTT | CASSSFRELFF
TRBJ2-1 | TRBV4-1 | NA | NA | TGCGCCAGCAGCCAAGATCTCGGGGTACCCTCCTACAATGAGCAGTTCTTC | CASSQDLGVPSYNEQFF
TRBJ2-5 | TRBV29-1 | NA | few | TGCAGCGTTGCCCCTCCGGGGAGGGAGACCCAGTACTTC | CSVAPPGRETQYF
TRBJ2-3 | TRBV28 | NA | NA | TGTGCCAGCCCGGCCGTCGCCGGGAGTTTAGATACGCAGTATTTT | CASPAVAGSLDTQYF
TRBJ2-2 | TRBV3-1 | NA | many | TGTGCCAGCAGCCAAGTTTCTCCTCGTCCAACAGGGTCCGGGGAGCTGTTTTTT | CASSQVSPRPTGSGELFF